This T cell receptor (beta chain) emerged from a study of blood T cell repertoires in COVID-19. Germline values: CDR1 SGHRS, CDR2 YFSETQ. The V and J ends lost 3 bases and 7 bases respectively, with 14 bases between them. The CDR3 sequence is 14 residues long. Profiling relied on immunoSEQ multiplex PCR, and the TCRdb table lists in-frame clones only, not all of them. The data contain 300,000 or so clones, 87% of them singletons. Sequenced input: peripheral blood. The receptor was derived from a man aged 50 or older with active or convalescent COVID-19. The chain carries TRBV5-1 and TRBJ2-1, with TRBD2 as a possible D gene (5 bases). CDR3 sequence: CASSYAGEENEQFF. The DNA for the CDR3 is TGCGCCAGCAGCTATGCGGGCGAGGAGAATGAGCAGTTCTTC.